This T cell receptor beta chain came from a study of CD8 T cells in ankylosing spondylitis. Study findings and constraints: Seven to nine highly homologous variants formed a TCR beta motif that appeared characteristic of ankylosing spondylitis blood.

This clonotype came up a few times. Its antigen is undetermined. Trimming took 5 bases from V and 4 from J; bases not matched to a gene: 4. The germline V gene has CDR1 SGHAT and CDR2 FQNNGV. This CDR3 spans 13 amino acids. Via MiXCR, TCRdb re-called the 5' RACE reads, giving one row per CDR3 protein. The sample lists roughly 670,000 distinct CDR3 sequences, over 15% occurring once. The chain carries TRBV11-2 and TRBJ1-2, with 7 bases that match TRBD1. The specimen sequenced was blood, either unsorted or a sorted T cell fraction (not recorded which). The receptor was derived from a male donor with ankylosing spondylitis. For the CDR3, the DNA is TGTGCCAGCAGCCATCGACAGGGCTATGGCTACACCTTC. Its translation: CASSHRQGYGYTF. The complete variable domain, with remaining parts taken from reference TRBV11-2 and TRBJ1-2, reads EAGVAQSPRYKIIEKRQSVAFWCNPISGHATLYWYQQILGQGPKLLIQFQNNGVVDDSQLPKDRFSAERLKGVDSTLKIQPAKLEDSAVYLCASSHRQGYGYTFGSGTRLTVV.